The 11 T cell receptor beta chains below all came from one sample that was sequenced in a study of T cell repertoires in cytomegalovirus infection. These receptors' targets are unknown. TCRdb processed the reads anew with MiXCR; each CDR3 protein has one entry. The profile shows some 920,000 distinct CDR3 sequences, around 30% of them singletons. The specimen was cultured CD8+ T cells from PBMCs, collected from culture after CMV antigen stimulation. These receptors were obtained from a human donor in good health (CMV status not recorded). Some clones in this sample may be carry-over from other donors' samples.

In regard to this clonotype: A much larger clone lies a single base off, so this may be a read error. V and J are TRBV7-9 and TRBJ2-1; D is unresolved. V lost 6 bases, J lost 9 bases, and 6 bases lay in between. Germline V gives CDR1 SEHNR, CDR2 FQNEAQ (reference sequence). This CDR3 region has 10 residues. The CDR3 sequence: CASSWGEQFF. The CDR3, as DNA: TGTGCCAGCAGTTGGGGTGAGCAGTTCTTC.

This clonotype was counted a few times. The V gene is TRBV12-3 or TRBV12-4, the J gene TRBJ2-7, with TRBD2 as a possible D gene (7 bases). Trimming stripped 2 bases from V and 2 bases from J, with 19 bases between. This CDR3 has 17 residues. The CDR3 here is CASSLWVRGARAYEQYF. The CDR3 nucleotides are TGTGCCAGCAGTTTATGGGTCCGGGGGGCCCGGGCCTACGAGCAGTACTTC.

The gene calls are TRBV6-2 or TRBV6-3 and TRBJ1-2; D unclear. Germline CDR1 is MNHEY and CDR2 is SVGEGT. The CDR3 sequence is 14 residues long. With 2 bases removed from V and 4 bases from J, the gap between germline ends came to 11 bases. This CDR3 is CASSYGGIAYGYTF. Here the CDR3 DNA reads TGTGCCAGCAGTTACGGCGGGATTGCCTATGGCTACACCTTC.

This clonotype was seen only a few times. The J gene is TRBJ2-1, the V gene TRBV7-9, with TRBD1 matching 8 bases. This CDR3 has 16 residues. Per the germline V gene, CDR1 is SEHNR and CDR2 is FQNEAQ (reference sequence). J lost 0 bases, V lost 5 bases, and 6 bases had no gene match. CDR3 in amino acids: CASSGYRGSSYNEQFF. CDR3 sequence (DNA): TGTGCCAGCAGCGGTTACAGGGGGAGCTCCTACAATGAGCAGTTCTTC.

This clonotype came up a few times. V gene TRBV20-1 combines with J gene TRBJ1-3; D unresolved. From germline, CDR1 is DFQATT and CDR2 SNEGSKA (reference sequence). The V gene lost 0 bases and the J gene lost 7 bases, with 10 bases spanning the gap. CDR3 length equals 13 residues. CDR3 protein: CSARDQDGNTIYF. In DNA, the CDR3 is TGCAGTGCTAGAGATCAGGATGGGAACACCATATATTTT.

The CDR3 here is CASSYTYRGLETQYF. The CDR3 DNA sequence: TGTGCCAGCAGCTACACATACAGGGGGTTAGAGACCCAGTACTTC. This rearrangement joins TRBV7-8 to TRBJ2-5, with TRBD1 matching 8 bases. Germline CDR1 is SGHVS and CDR2 is FQNEAQ. The junction had 8 bases not matched to a gene; V was cut back by 4 bases and J by 4 bases. There are 15 residues in the CDR3. Complete variable domain (other parts from reference TRBV7-8 and TRBJ2-5): GAGVSQSPRYKVAKRGQDVALRCDPISGHVSLFWYQQALGQGPEFLTYFQNEAQLDKSGLPSDRFFAERPEGSVSTLKIQRTQQEDSAVYLCASSYTYRGLETQYFGPGTRLLVL.

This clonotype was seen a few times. CDR3 sequence reads: CATIPLAGRTEAFF. CDR3 DNA: TGTGCCACCATCCCCCTGGCAGGGCGGACTGAAGCTTTCTTT. V gene TRBV12-3 or TRBV12-4 combines with J gene TRBJ1-1; tentatively, D is TRBD1 (5 bases). With 10 bases removed from V and 5 bases from J, the gap between germline ends came to 20 bases. The CDR3 runs to 14 residues.

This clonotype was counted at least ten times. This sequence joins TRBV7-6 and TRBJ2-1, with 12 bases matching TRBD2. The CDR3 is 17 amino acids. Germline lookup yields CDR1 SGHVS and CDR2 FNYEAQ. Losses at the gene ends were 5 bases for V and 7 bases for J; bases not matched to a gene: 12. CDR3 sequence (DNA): TGTGCCAGCAGCCCAGCGGGGCTAGCGGGGGGGCAGAATGAGCAGTTCTTC. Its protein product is CASSPAGLAGGQNEQFF.

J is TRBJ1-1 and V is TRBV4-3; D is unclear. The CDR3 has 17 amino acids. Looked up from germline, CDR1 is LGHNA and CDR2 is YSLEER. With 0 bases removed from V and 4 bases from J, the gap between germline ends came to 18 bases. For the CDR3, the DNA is TGCGCCAGCAGCCAAGATCGGTGGCGGGGTGGGTCCACTGAAGCTTTCTTT. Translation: CASSQDRWRGGSTEAFF.

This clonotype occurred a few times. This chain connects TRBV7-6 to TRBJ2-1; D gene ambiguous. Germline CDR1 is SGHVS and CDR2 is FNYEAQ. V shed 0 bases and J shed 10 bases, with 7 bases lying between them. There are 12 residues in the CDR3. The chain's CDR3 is CASSLAHTEQFF. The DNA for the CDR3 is TGTGCCAGCAGCTTAGCTCATACAGAGCAGTTCTTC.

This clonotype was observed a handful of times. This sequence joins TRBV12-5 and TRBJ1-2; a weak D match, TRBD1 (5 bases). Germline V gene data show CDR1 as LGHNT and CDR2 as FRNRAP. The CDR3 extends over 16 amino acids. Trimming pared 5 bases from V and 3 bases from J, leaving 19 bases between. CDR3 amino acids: CASGVDSPKGDYGYTF. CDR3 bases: TGTGCTAGTGGTGTGGACTCGCCCAAAGGGGACTATGGCTACACCTTC. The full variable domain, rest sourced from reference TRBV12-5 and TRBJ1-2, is DARVTQTPRHKVTEMGQEVTMRCQPILGHNTVFWYRQTMMQGLELLAYFRNRAPLDDSGMPKDRFSAEMPDATLATLKIQPSEPRDSAVYFCASGVDSPKGDYGYTFGSGTRLTVV.